The 3 T cell receptor beta chains below all came from one sample that was sequenced in a study of blood T cell repertoires in COVID-19. The data were produced by immunoSEQ multiplex PCR, yet TCRdb's version contains in-frame clones alone and is incomplete. The table lists some 150,000 clones, 82% of them singletons. Sequencing was carried out using peripheral blood. The receptors shown here come from an elderly woman with acute or convalescent COVID-19.

The rearrangement links TRBV10-3 to TRBJ2-5; D gene unclear. The germline CDR1 and CDR2 sequences are ENHRY and SYGVKD. This CDR3 spans 12 amino acids. The V gene lost 0 bases and the J gene lost 5 bases, with 4 bases spanning the gap. Written as DNA, the CDR3 is TGTGCCATCAGTGAGTCCGCGGAGACCCAGTACTTC. It codes for CAISESAETQYF.

In DNA form, the CDR3 reads TGTGCCAGCAGTTTAGCGGGACGTACAGATACGCAGTATTTT. Protein: CASSLAGRTDTQYF. V usage is TRBV28 and J usage is TRBJ2-3; possibly TRBD2 for D (6 bases). CDR1 is MDHEN and CDR2 is SYDVKM in the germline V gene. This CDR3 comprises 14 residues. V lost 2 bases and J 3 bases, leaving 9 bases between the germline ends.

This clone has more than one count but fewer than ten. This chain joins TRBV11-2 and TRBJ2-1; 12 bases are shared with TRBD2. With V trimmed by 1 base and J by 2 bases, 6 bases remained unmatched. Germline V gene sequence: CDR1 SGHAT, CDR2 FQNNGV. This CDR3 spans 18 amino acids. CDR3 nucleotide sequence: TGTGCCAGCAGCTTAGGGTTACTAGCGGGAGGAACCTACAATGAGCAGTTCTTC. Protein product: CASSLGLLAGGTYNEQFF. Full variable domain (outside the CDR3, taken from reference TRBV11-2 and TRBJ2-1): EAGVAQSPRYKIIEKRQSVAFWCNPISGHATLYWYQQILGQGPKLLIQFQNNGVVDDSQLPKDRFSAERLKGVDSTLKIQPAKLEDSAVYLCASSLGLLAGGTYNEQFFGPGTRLTVL.